These 11 T cell receptor beta chains share one sample of origin, sequenced in a study of T cell responses to AZD1222 COVID-19 vaccine. Profiling relied on immunoSEQ multiplex PCR, and the TCRdb table lists in-frame clones only, not all of them. Of 100,000 to 150,000 clones in the sample, around 86% are singletons; the top ten hold about a fifth. The specimen comprised peripheral blood, sampled on day 0 of AZD1222 vaccination. Every receptor here comes from an adult in good health.

The V call is TRBV20-1, the J call TRBJ1-3; D uncertain. Germline values: CDR1 DFQATT, CDR2 SNEGSKA (reference sequence). CDR3 length: 11 amino acids. V lost 1 base and J lost 4, with 2 bases in between. CDR3 nucleotide sequence: TGCAGTGCTAGAGTGGGAAACACCATATATTTT. This gives the protein CSARVGNTIYF.

The CDR3 protein is CASSEEMGQGETQYF. As DNA, the CDR3 is TGTGCCAGCAGTGAGGAGATGGGGCAGGGAGAGACCCAGTACTTC. This sequence joins TRBV2 and TRBJ2-5; tentatively, D is TRBD1 (5 bases). V lost 3 bases to trimming and J lost 4 bases, with 15 bases between them. Germline values: CDR1 SNHLY, CDR2 FYNNEI. The CDR3 extends over 15 amino acids.

The chain carries TRBV7-9 and TRBJ2-3; 8 nucleotides match TRBD2. The CDR3 is 16 residues long. CDR1 and CDR2 (germline): SEHNR, FQNEAQ (reference sequence). With V trimmed by 0 bases and J by 2 bases, 4 bases remained unmatched. CDR3 amino acids: CASSLAERGPTDTQYF. CDR3 DNA: TGTGCCAGCAGCTTAGCGGAGCGGGGGCCCACAGATACGCAGTATTTT.

The count of this clone is one. The rearrangement uses TRBV19 and TRBJ1-5; D call uncertain. Germline-derived CDR1 and CDR2 are LNHDA and SQIVND (reference sequence). V lost 4 bases and J 5 bases, leaving 15 bases between the germline ends. The CDR3 is 15 residues long. In DNA, the CDR3 is TGTGCCAGTAGTACCTCTTGGCTTCGGGATCAGCCCCAGCATTTT. Residues: CASSTSWLRDQPQHF.

The chain employs TRBV2 and TRBJ2-1; D could derive from TRBD1 or TRBD2 (6 bases each). Trimming shortened V by 6 bases and J by 7 bases, and 19 bases separated the two germline ends. Looked up from germline, CDR1 is SNHLY and CDR2 is FYNNEI. The CDR3 is made up of 15 amino acids. CDR3 amino acids: CASSITGRLQNEQFF. DNA of the CDR3: TGTGCCAGCAGCATCACAGGGAGGCTACAGAATGAGCAGTTCTTC.

This rearrangement joins TRBV29-1 to TRBJ2-7; D assignment may be TRBD1 or TRBD2 (5 bases each). V was shortened by 0 bases and J by 0 bases, with 9 bases between the two germline ends. Germline V gene sequence: CDR1 SQVTM, CDR2 ANQGSEA. The CDR3 covers 14 residues. DNA of the CDR3: TGCAGCGTTGAAGAGGGACCCAACTCCTACGAGCAGTACTTC. Protein sequence: CSVEEGPNSYEQYF.

This rearrangement joins TRBV7-9 to TRBJ1-5; a weak D match, TRBD1 (6 bases). The germline gives CDR1 SEHNR, CDR2 FQNEAQ (reference sequence). The CDR3 totals 16 residues. Trimming left V 1 base short and J 2 bases short, with 12 bases between. DNA of the CDR3: TGTGCCAGCAGCTTAGACCGGGGGCGCGGCAATCAGCCCCAGCATTTT. Translated, it gives CASSLDRGRGNQPQHF.

The CDR3 loop reads CASSQARYEQYF. CDR3 bases: TGTGCCAGCAGCCAGGCCCGCTACGAGCAGTACTTC. The chain recombines TRBV3-1 (or the pseudogene TRBV3-2) with TRBJ2-7, with unresolved D. In germline, CDR1 is LGHDT, CDR2 YNNKEL (reference sequence). The CDR3 contains 12 residues. The V gene lost 3 bases and the J gene lost 3 bases, with 6 bases spanning the gap.

The rearrangement uses TRBV28 and TRBJ2-6; D is perhaps TRBD2 (5 bases). Germline lookup yields CDR1 MDHEN and CDR2 SYDVKM. This CDR3 region has 17 residues. Trimming removed 6 bases at V and 4 bases at J, with 19 bases between. In DNA form, the CDR3 reads TGTGCCAGCAGCAAACCTCCCCGGGGAACCGGGGCCAACGTCCTGACTTTC. Its translation: CASSKPPRGTGANVLTF.

J is TRBJ1-3 and V is TRBV5-1; no reliable D call. Germline CDR1 reads SGHRS; CDR2 reads YFSETQ. V gave up 2 bases and J gave up 0 bases, with 9 bases separating them. This CDR3 contains 15 residues. Here the CDR3 DNA reads TGCGCCAGCAGCTTAGGCTCCGGCTCTGGAAACACCATATATTTT. Translated, it gives CASSLGSGSGNTIYF.

J is TRBJ2-7 and V is TRBV6-5; 9 bases match TRBD1. The CDR3 runs to 15 residues. V gave up 2 bases and J gave up 2 bases; unmatched junction bases: 4. CDR1 is MNHEY and CDR2 is SVGAGI in the germline V gene. CDR3 bases: TGTGCCAGCAGTTACGACAGGGGGGTCACCTACGAGCAGTACTTC. Translated: CASSYDRGVTYEQYF.